This T cell receptor (beta chain) is from a study of blood T cell repertoires in COVID-19. Across the whole study: The United States, Italy and Spain were the sources of the acute and convalescent COVID-19 samples. PBMCs, B-cell-depleted T cells, or T cells were the source of the cDNA or gDNA that made up the material.

How the authors handled the data: Nucleated cell number was recorded as an estimate derived from reference gene primer amplification. Profiling relied on immunoSEQ multiplex PCR, and the TCRdb table lists in-frame clones only, not all of them. V, J and clone size reflect that table, while D and trimming were determined from the DNA. The profile shows approximately 140,000 clones, roughly four fifths of them singletons. CDR3 length equals 14 residues. Germline lookup yields CDR1 SGHTS and CDR2 YDEGEE. The germline V and J ends were trimmed by 7 bases and 1 base, with 12 bases remaining between them. Clinical histories supplied by participants themselves formed the basis of cohort assignment.

The receptor was isolated from a woman in her forties or fifties with acute COVID-19. Sequencing was done on a sample of PBMCs or T cells enriched from blood (not recorded which). The chain couples TRBV5-8 to TRBJ2-1, with D maybe TRBD1 (5 bases). The chain's CDR3 is CASGSAGSYNEQFF. For the CDR3, the DNA is TGTGCCAGCGGGTCGGCAGGGTCCTACAATGAGCAGTTCTTC.